The 5 T cell receptor beta chains presented below share a single source sample, sequenced in a study of PD-L1 blockade in urothelial cancer. Time point denoted: pretreatment peripheral blood. The data were produced by immunoSEQ multiplex PCR, yet TCRdb's version contains in-frame clones alone and is incomplete. Of just under 50,000 clones in the sample, about 86% are singletons; the top ten hold around 3.1%. The material was PBMCs, obtained around atezolizumab (anti-PD-L1) treatment. The receptors originated from a man in his 70s with urothelial cancer.

The chain combines TRBV5-4 with TRBJ1-4; 7 bases agree with TRBD1. The CDR3 length is 15 residues. Germline CDR1 and CDR2: SGHNT and YYREEE (reference sequence). V trimming: 5 bases; J trimming: 3 bases; junction bases outside the gene matches: 7. The CDR3, as DNA: TGTGCCAGCAGTTTCAAGGGGGCACCTAATGAAAAACTGTTTTTT. Protein sequence: CASSFKGAPNEKLFF.

This chain joins TRBV6-6 and TRBJ1-6; D is undetermined. V was trimmed by 0 bases and J by 10 bases, leaving 16 bases between them. This CDR3 spans 16 amino acids. CDR1 MNHNY and CDR2 SVGAGI come from the germline V gene (reference sequence). The CDR3 nucleotides read TGTGCCAGCAGTTACTCTCAAGAGGGAAGGCGGTCACCCCTCCACTTT. It encodes CASSYSQEGRRSPLHF.

V is TRBV5-1 and J is TRBJ2-3; TRBD2 agrees at 8 bases. The CDR3 runs 14 residues. Germline CDR1 and CDR2: SGHRS and YFSETQ. V trimming: 2 bases; J trimming: 4 bases; junction bases outside the gene matches: 3. The CDR3 DNA sequence: TGCGCCAGCAGCTTCAGAGCGGGGGCAGATACGCAGTATTTT. Protein: CASSFRAGADTQYF.

The chain employs TRBV5-1 and TRBJ1-1, with D possibly being TRBD1 (6 bases). The V gene lost 0 bases and the J gene lost 7 bases, with 19 bases spanning the gap. The CDR3 is made up of 16 amino acids. CDR1 SGHRS and CDR2 YFSETQ come from the germline V gene. Here the CDR3 DNA reads TGCGCCAGCAGCTTGGTGGCAGGGGACATTACCGATGAAGCTTTCTTT. This sequence encodes CASSLVAGDITDEAFF.

J is TRBJ2-1 and V is TRBV20-1; 7 nucleotides agree with TRBD2. CDR1 DFQATT and CDR2 SNEGSKA come from the germline V gene (reference sequence). V was pared by 5 bases and J by 8 bases, with 3 bases of the junction left unmatched. The CDR3 consists of 11 residues. CDR3 sequence: CSAGGEDEQFF. The CDR3 bases are TGCAGTGCTGGGGGGGAAGATGAGCAGTTCTTC.